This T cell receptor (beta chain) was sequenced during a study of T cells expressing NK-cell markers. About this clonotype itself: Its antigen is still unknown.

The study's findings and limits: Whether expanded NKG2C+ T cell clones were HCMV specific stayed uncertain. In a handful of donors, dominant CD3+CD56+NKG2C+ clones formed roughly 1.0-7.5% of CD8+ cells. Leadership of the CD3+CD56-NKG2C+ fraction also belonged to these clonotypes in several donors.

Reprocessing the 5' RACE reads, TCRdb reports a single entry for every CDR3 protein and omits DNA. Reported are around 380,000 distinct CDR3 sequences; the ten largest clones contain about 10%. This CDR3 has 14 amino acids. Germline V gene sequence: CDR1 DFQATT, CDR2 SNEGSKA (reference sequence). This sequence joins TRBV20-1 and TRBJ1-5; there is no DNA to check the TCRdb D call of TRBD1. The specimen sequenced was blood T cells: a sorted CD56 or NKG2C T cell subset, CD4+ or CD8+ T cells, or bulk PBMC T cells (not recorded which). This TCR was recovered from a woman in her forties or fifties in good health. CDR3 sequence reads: CSASPGTGNQPQHF.